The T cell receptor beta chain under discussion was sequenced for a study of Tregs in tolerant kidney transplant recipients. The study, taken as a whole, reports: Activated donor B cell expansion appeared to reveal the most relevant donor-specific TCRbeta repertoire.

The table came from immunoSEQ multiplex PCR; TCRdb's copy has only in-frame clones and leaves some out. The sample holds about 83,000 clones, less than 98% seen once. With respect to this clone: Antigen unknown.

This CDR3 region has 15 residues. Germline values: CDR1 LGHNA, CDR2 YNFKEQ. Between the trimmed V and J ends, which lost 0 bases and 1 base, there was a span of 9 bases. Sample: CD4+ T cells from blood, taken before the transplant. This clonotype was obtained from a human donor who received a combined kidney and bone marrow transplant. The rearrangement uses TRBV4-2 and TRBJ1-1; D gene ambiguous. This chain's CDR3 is CASSQEGRRNTEAFF. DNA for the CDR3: TGTGCCAGCAGCCAAGAAGGGAGGAGGAACACTGAAGCTTTCTTT.